What follows are 26 T cell receptor beta chains derived from one specimen sequenced in a study of blood T cells in healthy people across ages. Using a J-beta primer mix together with a sample-barcoded 5' primer, a second PCR was run for roughly 6 to 12 cycles. TCRdb redid the calling of the 5' RACE reads with MiXCR, one entry per CDR3 protein. The sample yields 700,000 to 950,000 distinct CDR3 sequences, about three fifths seen once. The specimen was blood. The receptors derive from a man younger than 45 in good health.

The table lists this clonotype with a few counts. This chain uses TRBV3-1 with TRBJ1-2; D is undetermined. Trimming cost V 1 base and J 8 bases, with 20 bases left between them. Germline CDR1 LGHDT, CDR2 YNNKEL (reference sequence). The CDR3 has 16 amino acids. The CDR3 coding sequence is TGTGCCAGCAGCCAAGCCTTGCGGGTGGGATGGTTAGGCTACACCTTC. Residues: CASSQALRVGWLGYTF.

This clonotype was found a few times. This chain links TRBV29-1 with TRBJ2-1; 10 bases match TRBD2. The CDR3 length is 14 residues. Germline CDR1 and CDR2: SQVTM and ANQGSEA. V was clipped by 5 bases and J by 5 bases; unmatched bases: 6. This CDR3 is CSVRAGGPNNEQFF. Here the CDR3 DNA reads TGCAGCGTTAGAGCGGGGGGGCCCAACAATGAGCAGTTCTTC.

This clonotype has just one count. The chain recombines TRBV20-1 with TRBJ1-2; 7 bases map to TRBD1. V lost 6 bases to trimming and J lost 6 bases; unmatched junction nucleotides: 13. This CDR3 has 14 residues. CDR1 and CDR2 (germline): DFQATT, SNEGSKA (reference sequence). This chain's CDR3 is CSAEPTGYNHGYTF. The CDR3 coding sequence is TGCAGTGCCGAACCGACAGGGTACAATCATGGCTACACCTTC.

The chain links TRBV20-1 to TRBJ2-1; 10 bases align to TRBD2. CDR3 length: 15 amino acids. The junction had 3 bases not matched to a gene; V was cut back by 1 base and J by 3 bases. Germline V gene lookup returns CDR1 DFQATT and CDR2 SNEGSKA (reference sequence). The CDR3 is CSARGPSGGYNEQFF. The CDR3 nucleotides read TGCAGTGCTAGAGGGCCTAGCGGGGGCTACAATGAGCAGTTCTTC.

This clonotype appeared a few times. The CDR3 sequence: CASTGTAGGQFF. As DNA, the CDR3 is TGTGCCAGCACCGGGACAGCAGGAGGGCAGTTCTTC. The V call is TRBV12-3 or TRBV12-4, the J call TRBJ2-1, with 7 bases aligning to TRBD1. With 7 bases clipped from V and 12 bases from J, the junction kept 9 bases outside the gene matches. The CDR3 consists of 12 residues.

V gene TRBV20-1 combines with J gene TRBJ2-4; 12 nucleotides agree with TRBD2. The DNA end is a closer match to TRBJ2-7, so the J assignment may be wrong. Germline values: CDR1 DFQATT, CDR2 SNEGSKA (reference sequence). The CDR3 totals 15 residues. CDR3 DNA sequence: TGCAGTGCAAACATCGGACTAGCGGGACGCTACGAGCAGTACTTC. Encoded protein: CSANIGLAGRYEQYF.

The chain carries TRBV20-1 and TRBJ2-5; D not resolved. The CDR3 runs 12 residues. Germline CDR1 reads DFQATT; CDR2 reads SNEGSKA (reference sequence). V lost 3 bases, J lost 0 bases, and 5 bases lay in between. The CDR3 nucleotides read TGCAGTGCTAGCGGGCACCAAGAGACCCAGTACTTC. It translates to CSASGHQETQYF.

The chain joins TRBV28 to TRBJ1-6; 9 nucleotides agree with TRBD1. The germline V gene encodes CDR1 MDHEN and CDR2 SYDVKM. This CDR3 is built from 16 residues. V was pared by 5 bases and J by 7 bases, with 9 bases of the junction left unmatched. For the CDR3, the DNA is TGTGCCAGCAGTCCTACAGGGGGCGGAAAGAATTCACCCCTCCACTTT. Protein product: CASSPTGGGKNSPLHF.

The rearrangement uses TRBV11-3 and TRBJ2-7, with D uncertain. The CDR3 spans 13 residues. Per the germline V gene, CDR1 is SGHNT and CDR2 is YENEEA. Trimming took off 5 bases at V and 1 base at J, with 9 bases between the two ends. The CDR3 coding sequence is TGTGCCAGCAGCACGAACCCTTCCTACGAGCAGTACTTC. Its translation is CASSTNPSYEQYF.

The chain has TRBV6-2 or TRBV6-3 and TRBJ1-1; D uncertain. The germline V and J ends were trimmed by 7 bases and 3 bases, with 18 bases remaining between them. This CDR3 has 15 amino acids. Germline CDR1 MNHEY, CDR2 SVGEGT. The CDR3: CASTTTPGGHTEAFF. In nucleotides, the CDR3 is TGTGCCAGCACCACTACCCCCGGAGGGCACACTGAAGCTTTCTTT.

The chain couples TRBV20-1 to TRBJ2-5, with 8 bases fitting TRBD2. V shed 3 bases, J shed 11 bases, and the junction held 8 bases outside the gene matches. Germline V gene lookup returns CDR1 DFQATT and CDR2 SNEGSKA (reference sequence). This CDR3 has 12 residues. The CDR3 nucleotides read TGCAGTGCTAGTATATCAGCGGGGGAGCAGTACTTC. Translated: CSASISAGEQYF.

The chain is built from TRBV7-2 and TRBJ2-7; 9 bases map to TRBD1. CDR3 length: 14 amino acids. With 5 bases clipped from V and 5 bases from J, the junction kept 7 bases outside the gene matches. Germline CDR1 SGHTA, CDR2 FQGNSA. The CDR3 loop is CASSVGTGHHEQYF. The CDR3 bases are TGTGCCAGCAGCGTCGGGACAGGGCACCACGAGCAGTACTTC.

There are a few counts of this clonotype. V is TRBV7-2 and J is TRBJ2-1, with D perhaps matching TRBD1 or TRBD2 (5 bases each). V shed 5 bases and J shed 3 bases, with 17 bases lying between them. Germline CDR1 and CDR2: SGHTA and FQGNSA. This CDR3 spans 16 amino acids. CDR3 nucleotides: TGTGCCAGCAGCCCAGGACGGGGCACCCTCTACAATGAGCAGTTCTTC. Translated, it gives CASSPGRGTLYNEQFF.

CDR3 amino acids: CASYGQGPSEQYF. Here the CDR3 DNA reads TGCGCCAGCTATGGACAGGGCCCGTCCGAGCAGTACTTC. The V gene is TRBV5-1, the J gene TRBJ2-7, with 8 bases aligning to TRBD1. V dropped 7 bases and J dropped 6; count of bases not matched to a gene: 9. Germline V lookup: CDR1 SGHRS, CDR2 YFSETQ. The CDR3 spans 13 residues. The whole variable domain, filled in from reference TRBV5-1 and TRBJ2-7, reads KAGVTQTPRYLIKTRGQQVTLSCSPISGHRSVSWYQQTPGQGLQFLFEYFSETQRNKGNFPGRFSGRQFSNSRSEMNVSTLELGDSALYLCASYGQGPSEQYFGPGTRLTVT.

Points on this clonotype: This may be a read error: a much more frequent sequence differs by one nucleotide. The chain recombines TRBV20-1 with TRBJ2-1, with TRBD1 as a possible D gene (6 bases). Gene TRBJ2-7 matches the end of the DNA better, so the J call may be wrong. Germline CDR1 DFQATT, CDR2 SNEGSKA (reference sequence). The CDR3 has 14 amino acids. Here the CDR3 reads CSASGQGTYNEQYF. CDR3 coding DNA: TGCAGTGCCTCGGGGCAGGGGACCTACAATGAGCAGTACTTC.

The V call is TRBV20-1, the J call TRBJ1-2; 7 bases agree with TRBD1. With V trimmed by 3 bases and J by 5 bases, 9 bases remained unmatched. The CDR3 covers 14 residues. CDR1 and CDR2 from the germline V gene are DFQATT and SNEGSKA (reference sequence). This CDR3 reads CSASPPTGEYGYTF. As DNA, the CDR3 is TGCAGTGCTAGCCCTCCAACAGGGGAGTATGGCTACACCTTC.

As DNA, the CDR3 is TGCAGTGCTAGAGAACCCGCTAGGGCCGAGACCCAGTACTTC. Protein: CSAREPARAETQYF. The chain has TRBV20-1 and TRBJ2-5; D gene uncertain. Deletions cut 0 bases from V and 5 bases from J, with 13 bases between. The CDR3 totals 14 residues. Germline lookup yields CDR1 DFQATT and CDR2 SNEGSKA (reference sequence).

The chain recombines TRBV2 with TRBJ2-1, with 7 bases that match TRBD2. This CDR3 is 14 amino acids long. CDR1 and CDR2 (germline): SNHLY, FYNNEI. The trim removed 5 bases at V and 0 bases at J, leaving 1 base unmatched. The CDR3 loop is CASSTSDSYNEQFF. The CDR3 DNA follows: TGTGCCAGCAGTACTAGCGACTCCTACAATGAGCAGTTCTTC. The whole variable domain, filled in from reference TRBV2 and TRBJ2-1, reads EPEVTQTPSHQVTQMGQEVILRCVPISNHLYFYWYRQILGQKVEFLVSFYNNEISEKSEIFDDQFSVERPDGSNFTLKIRSTKLEDSAMYFCASSTSDSYNEQFFGPGTRLTVL.

This clonotype has only a few counts. The gene calls are TRBV20-1 and TRBJ2-7, with 8 bases matching TRBD1. Germline trimming cut 5 bases from V and 5 bases from J; bases unmatched to any gene: 14. The CDR3 sequence is 15 residues long. Germline CDR1 DFQATT, CDR2 SNEGSKA (reference sequence). In DNA, the CDR3 is TGCAGTGCTCCTCGTCGGACAGGGCGGGTCGACGAGCAGTACTTC. Protein: CSAPRRTGRVDEQYF.

Here the CDR3 DNA reads TGTGCCAGCAGCCCACAACAGGGGTGGGAAGCTTTCTTT. It codes for CASSPQQGWEAFF. V gene TRBV4-2 combines with J gene TRBJ1-1, with 7 nucleotides matching TRBD1. CDR1 and CDR2 from the germline V gene are LGHNA and YNFKEQ. This CDR3 has 13 amino acids. V trimming: 4 bases; J trimming: 8 bases; junction bases outside the gene matches: 7.

The chain combines TRBV7-7 with TRBJ2-5; a weak D match, TRBD2 (5 bases). Trimming stripped 1 base from V and 5 bases from J, with 11 bases between. The CDR3 is 14 amino acids. The V gene's germline CDR1 is SSHAT and CDR2 FNYEAQ (reference sequence). The chain's CDR3 is CASSLVASTETQYF. In DNA, the CDR3 is TGTGCCAGCAGCTTAGTGGCTAGCACGGAGACCCAGTACTTC.

The chain uses TRBV20-1 and TRBJ1-6, with D possibly being TRBD1 (6 bases). Germline V gene sequence: CDR1 DFQATT, CDR2 SNEGSKA (reference sequence). V shed 6 bases and J shed 6 bases, with 18 bases lying between them. This CDR3 comprises 15 residues. The CDR3 bases are TGCAGTGCAAGGGACACAGGAGCGGGTAATTCACCCCTCCACTTT. Translated: CSARDTGAGNSPLHF.

The chain uses TRBV7-2 and TRBJ2-4; D gene ambiguous. The CDR3 length is 15 residues. CDR1 is SGHTA and CDR2 is FQGNSA in the germline V gene. V lost 5 bases, J lost 0 bases, and 11 bases lay in between. CDR3 DNA sequence: TGTGCCAGCAGCCCCCACCCGCAAGCCAAAAACATTCAGTACTTC. This translates into CASSPHPQAKNIQYF. Looking up the rest from reference TRBV7-2 and TRBJ2-4 gives the full variable domain: GAGVSQSPSNKVTEKGKDVELRCDPISGHTALYWYRQSLGQGLEFLIYFQGNSAPDKSGLPSDRFSAERTGGSVSTLTIQRTQQEDSAVYLCASSPHPQAKNIQYFGAGTRLSVL.

This clonotype was picked up one time. The J gene is TRBJ2-7, the V gene TRBV5-1; possibly TRBD1 or TRBD2 for D (5 bases each). The last part of the DNA fits TRBJ2-5 better; the J call may be wrong. This CDR3 has 14 amino acids. The V gene's germline CDR1 is SGHRS and CDR2 YFSETQ. CDR3: CASSLAGPGETQYF. Written as DNA, the CDR3 is TGCGCCAGCAGCTTGGCGGGGCCTGGGGAGACCCAGTACTTC.

This chain uses TRBV28 with TRBJ2-1; 7 nucleotides agree with TRBD1. There are 14 residues in the CDR3. CDR1 and CDR2 from the germline V gene are MDHEN and SYDVKM. V lost 6 bases and J lost 10; bases outside the gene matches: 12. CDR3: CASSWGTALYEQFF. The CDR3 nucleotides are TGTGCCAGCAGCTGGGGGACAGCTCTCTACGAGCAGTTCTTC.

V gene TRBV12-3 or TRBV12-4 combines with J gene TRBJ2-7, with unresolved D. The CDR3 is 15 residues long. V was cut by 6 bases and J by 5 bases, with 20 bases left in between. CDR3 protein: CASSLPYSRSDEQYF. Written as DNA, the CDR3 is TGTGCCAGCAGCCTCCCCTACTCCCGAAGTGACGAGCAGTACTTC.